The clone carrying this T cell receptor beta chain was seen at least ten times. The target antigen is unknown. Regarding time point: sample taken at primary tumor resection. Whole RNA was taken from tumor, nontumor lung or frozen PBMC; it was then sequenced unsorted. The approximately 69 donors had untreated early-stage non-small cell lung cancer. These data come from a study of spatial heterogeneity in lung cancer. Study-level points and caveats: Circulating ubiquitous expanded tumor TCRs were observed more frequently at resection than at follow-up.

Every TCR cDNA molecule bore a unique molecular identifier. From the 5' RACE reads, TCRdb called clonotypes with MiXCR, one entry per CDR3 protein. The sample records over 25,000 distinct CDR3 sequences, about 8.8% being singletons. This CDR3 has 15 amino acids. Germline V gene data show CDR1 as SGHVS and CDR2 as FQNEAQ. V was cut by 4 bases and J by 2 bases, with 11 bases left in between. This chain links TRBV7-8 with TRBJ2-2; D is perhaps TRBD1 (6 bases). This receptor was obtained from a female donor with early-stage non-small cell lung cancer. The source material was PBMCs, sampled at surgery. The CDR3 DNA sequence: TGTGCCAGCAGCTACTCACAGGGTAACACCGGGGAGCTGTTTTTT. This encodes CASSYSQGNTGELFF.